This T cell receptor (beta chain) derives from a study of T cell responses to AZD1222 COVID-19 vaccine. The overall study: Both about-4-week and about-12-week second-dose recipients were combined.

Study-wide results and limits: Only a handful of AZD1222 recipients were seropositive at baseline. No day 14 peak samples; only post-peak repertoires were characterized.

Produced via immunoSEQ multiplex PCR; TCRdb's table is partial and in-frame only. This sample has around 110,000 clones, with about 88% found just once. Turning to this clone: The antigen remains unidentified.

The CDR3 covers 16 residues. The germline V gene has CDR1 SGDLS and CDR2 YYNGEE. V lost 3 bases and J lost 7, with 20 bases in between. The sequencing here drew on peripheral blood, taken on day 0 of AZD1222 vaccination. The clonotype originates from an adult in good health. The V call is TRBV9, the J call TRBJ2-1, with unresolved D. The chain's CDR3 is CASSAGGSADVNEQFF. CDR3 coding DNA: TGTGCCAGCAGCGCCGGTGGGTCGGCGGACGTGAATGAGCAGTTCTTC.